This T cell receptor beta chain was identified during a study of T cells after yellow fever vaccination (dated by TCRdb to between 2017 and 2020). Concerning the study at large: The SMART-Seq v4 Ultra Low Input RNA kit was used to prepare libraries from fractions with low cell numbers. To follow T-cell clones before and after primary and booster YFV17D yellow fever vaccination, bulk TCR alpha and beta repertoires were sequenced over time. Two healthy male donors, one aged 18 to 29 and one aged 30 to 40 years, made up the cohort. Bulk PBMC replicates and cell subsets were isolated from blood drawn at multiple timepoints before and after both primary and secondary immunization. Overall study results and their limits: Computational filtering was needed because FACS-sorted repertoires could contain abundant contaminating clonotypes from the bulk population. After the booster, most of the clones that had expanded following primary vaccination were detected again (just under 97% of CD4 and around 90% of CD8), which suggests that memory was broadly maintained. A small fraction of clonotypes appeared in both the CD4 and CD8 compartments, likely as a result of convergent recombination. Only a couple of donors were included in the study, so the extent to which the findings can be generalized is limited. Compared with the primary T-cell response, the secondary T-cell response was faster but weaker, reaching its peak on day 5 rather than on day 15.

This clonotype showed up many times. Its antigen remains undetermined. Qualities for individual bases were not recorded, and no much larger clone is one base off. The germline V gene supplies CDR1 SGHRS and CDR2 YFSETQ. Measured from the cysteine to the phenylalanine, the CDR3 is 13 residues long. The entry retains the CDR3 DNA only, 39 bases that are in frame from base 1. Cut back by 4 bases and 8 bases, the V and J ends lie 12 bases apart. Per the publication, the treatment or condition label means: live attenuated yellow fever vaccine strain. PBMCs were isolated from peripheral blood using a standard Ficoll-Paque protocol. Dynabeads CD4 and CD8 positive selection kits were used to isolate the CD4 and CD8 T-cell fractions. TriZol was used to extract RNA from bulk PBMCs, CD4 and CD8 fractions, and dextramer-positive and dextramer-negative fractions. TCR cDNA was synthesized by 5'RACE template switching, through which a universal primer site and unique molecular identifiers were introduced. Priming for cDNA synthesis came from both the TCR alpha and TCR beta constant segments. Library amplification involved two PCR steps, and the second step added sample barcodes and sequencing adapters. Sequencing of libraries was performed on Illumina HiSeq 2500 (2x100 bp) or NovaSeq (2x150 bp). Concerning the study's data processing: Reads were demultiplexed and collapsed into UMI consensus sequences with MIGEC, and V(D)J alignment was performed with MiXCR. Vaccine-responding clonotypes were defined with edgeR using replicate PBMC samples, requiring FDR below 0.01 and a log2 fold change above 5 up to day 15. Each bulk clonotype was labeled CD4 or CD8 based on which sequenced repertoire, CD4 or CD8, contained the clonotype at higher abundance. TCRdb trimmed the raw reads at Q25, called clones with MiXCR and kept productive beta chains. Under each unique CDR3 protein, matching rows form one entry showing the most common genes and DNA. Here the V and J calls rest on TCRdb's processing, not on the authors' analysis. The sample includes roughly 160,000 distinct CDR3 sequences, with approximately 6.7% observed a single time. Roughly 2.5% of the sample comes from the top ten.

This sequence uses TRBV5-1 and TRBJ1-4, and TRBD1 may be the D gene, going by 6 matching bases. This sample comprised CD4+ T cells sorted from PBMCs, obtained 4 to 6 days after the first yellow fever vaccination. The TCR originated in a man younger than 35 who received the YFV17D yellow fever vaccine. Here the CDR3 is given as CASSSGQREKLFF. DNA sequence: TGCGCCAGCAGCAGTGGACAGAGGGAAAAACTGTTTTTT.